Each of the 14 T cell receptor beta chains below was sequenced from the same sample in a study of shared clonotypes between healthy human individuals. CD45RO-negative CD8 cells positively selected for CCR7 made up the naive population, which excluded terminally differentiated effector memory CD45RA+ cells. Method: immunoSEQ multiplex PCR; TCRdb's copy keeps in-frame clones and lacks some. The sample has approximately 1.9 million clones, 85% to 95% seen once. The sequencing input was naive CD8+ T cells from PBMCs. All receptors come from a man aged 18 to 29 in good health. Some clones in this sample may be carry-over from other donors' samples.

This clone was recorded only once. The DNA of the CDR3 is TGTGCCAGCAGTTATAGACAGGGGGCACTCACTGAAGCTTTCTTT. Amino acid sequence: CASSYRQGALTEAFF. The genes are TRBV6-5 and TRBJ1-1; 10 bases align to TRBD1. J gave up 4 bases and V 3 bases, and 5 bases lay outside the gene matches. This CDR3 comprises 15 residues. Per germline, CDR1 MNHEY and CDR2 SVGAGI.

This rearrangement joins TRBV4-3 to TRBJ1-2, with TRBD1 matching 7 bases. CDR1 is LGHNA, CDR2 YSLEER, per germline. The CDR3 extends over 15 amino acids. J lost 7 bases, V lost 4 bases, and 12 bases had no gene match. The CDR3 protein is CASSPDSGQSVGYTF. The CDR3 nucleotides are TGCGCCAGCAGCCCCGATTCGGGACAGTCTGTTGGCTACACCTTC.

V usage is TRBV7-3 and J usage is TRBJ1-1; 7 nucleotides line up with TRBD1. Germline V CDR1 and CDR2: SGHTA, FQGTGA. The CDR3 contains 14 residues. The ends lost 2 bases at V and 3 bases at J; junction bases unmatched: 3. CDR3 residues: CASSLAGTDTEAFF. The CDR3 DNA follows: TGTGCCAGCAGCTTAGCAGGGACAGACACTGAAGCTTTCTTT.

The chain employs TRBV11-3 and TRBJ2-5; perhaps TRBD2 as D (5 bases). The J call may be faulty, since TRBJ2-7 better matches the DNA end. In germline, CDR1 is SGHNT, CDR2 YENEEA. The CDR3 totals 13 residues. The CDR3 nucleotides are TGTGCCAGCAGCCCCCGGGGAACCTACGAGCAGTACTTC. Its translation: CASSPRGTYEQYF.

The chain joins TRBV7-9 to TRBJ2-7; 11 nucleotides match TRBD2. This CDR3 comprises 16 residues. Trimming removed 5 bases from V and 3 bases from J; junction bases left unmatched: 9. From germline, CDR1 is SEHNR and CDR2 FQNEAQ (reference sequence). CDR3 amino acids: CASSRRLAGSLYEQYF. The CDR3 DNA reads TGTGCCAGCAGCCGAAGACTAGCGGGATCCCTCTACGAGCAGTACTTC.

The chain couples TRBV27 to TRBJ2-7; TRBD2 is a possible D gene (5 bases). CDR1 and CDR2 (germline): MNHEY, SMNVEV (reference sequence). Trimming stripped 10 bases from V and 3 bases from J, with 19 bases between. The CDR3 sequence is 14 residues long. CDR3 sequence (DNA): TGTGCCACCCGGACTGTGAACAGCGGCTACGAGCAGTACTTC. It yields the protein CATRTVNSGYEQYF.

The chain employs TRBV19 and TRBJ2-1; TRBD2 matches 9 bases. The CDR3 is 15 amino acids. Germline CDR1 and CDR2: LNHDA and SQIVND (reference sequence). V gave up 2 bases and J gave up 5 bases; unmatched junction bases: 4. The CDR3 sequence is CASSISASGNNEQFF. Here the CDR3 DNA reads TGTGCCAGTAGTATATCTGCTAGCGGGAACAATGAGCAGTTCTTC.

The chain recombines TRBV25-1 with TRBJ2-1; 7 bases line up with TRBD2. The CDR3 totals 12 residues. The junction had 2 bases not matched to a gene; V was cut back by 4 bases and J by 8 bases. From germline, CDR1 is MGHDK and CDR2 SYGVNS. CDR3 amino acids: CASSGTRDEQFF. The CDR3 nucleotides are TGTGCCAGCAGTGGGACTAGAGATGAGCAGTTCTTC.

This chain's CDR3 is CASSIENTGELFF. The CDR3 nucleotides read TGTGCCAGCAGCATAGAGAACACCGGGGAGCTGTTTTTT. V is TRBV28 and J is TRBJ2-2; no clear D. Per the germline V gene, CDR1 is MDHEN and CDR2 is SYDVKM. The CDR3 is 13 residues long. Trimming shortened V by 6 bases and J by 1 base, and 6 bases separated the two germline ends.

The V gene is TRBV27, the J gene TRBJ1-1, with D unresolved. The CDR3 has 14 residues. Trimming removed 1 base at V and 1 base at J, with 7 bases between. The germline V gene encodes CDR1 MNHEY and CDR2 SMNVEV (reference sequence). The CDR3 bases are TGTGCCAGCAGTTTATTCTCCACGAACACTGAAGCTTTCTTT. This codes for CASSLFSTNTEAFF.

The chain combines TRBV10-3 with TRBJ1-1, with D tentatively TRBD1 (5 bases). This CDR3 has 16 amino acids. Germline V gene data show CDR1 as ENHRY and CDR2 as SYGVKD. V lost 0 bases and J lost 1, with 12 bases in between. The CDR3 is CAISESRRQGNTEAFF. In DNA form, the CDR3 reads TGTGCCATCAGTGAGTCGAGAAGGCAGGGGAACACTGAAGCTTTCTTT.

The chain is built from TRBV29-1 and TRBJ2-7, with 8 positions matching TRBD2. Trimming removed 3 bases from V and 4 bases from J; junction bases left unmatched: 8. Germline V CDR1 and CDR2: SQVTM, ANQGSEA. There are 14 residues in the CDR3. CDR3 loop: CSVDLREAGYEQYF. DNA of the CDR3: TGCAGCGTTGACCTGCGGGAGGCGGGGTACGAGCAGTACTTC.

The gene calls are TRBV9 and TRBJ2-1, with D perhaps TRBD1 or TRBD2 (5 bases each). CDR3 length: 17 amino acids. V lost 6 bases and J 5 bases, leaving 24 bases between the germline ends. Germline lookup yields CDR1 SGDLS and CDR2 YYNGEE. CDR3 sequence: CASTGRTGTAPHNEQFF. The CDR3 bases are TGTGCCAGCACCGGAAGAACCGGGACCGCCCCACACAATGAGCAGTTCTTC.

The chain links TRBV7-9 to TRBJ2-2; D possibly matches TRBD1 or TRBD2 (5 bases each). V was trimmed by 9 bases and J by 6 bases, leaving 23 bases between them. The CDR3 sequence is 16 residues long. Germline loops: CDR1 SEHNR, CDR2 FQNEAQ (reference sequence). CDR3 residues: CASQTRDGEQAGELFF. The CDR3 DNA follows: TGTGCCAGTCAAACCCGGGACGGCGAGCAGGCCGGGGAGCTGTTTTTT.